Sequencing of this T cell receptor beta chain was carried out in a study of blood T cell repertoires in COVID-19. Turning to the study itself: From the United States, Italy and Spain came samples of acute and convalescent COVID-19. T cells, B-cell-depleted T cells, or PBMCs supplied cDNA or gDNA.

The CDR3 is 13 amino acids. CDR1 is MNHEY and CDR2 is SVGAGI in the germline V gene. V was shortened by 5 bases and J by 4 bases, with 11 bases between the two germline ends. In the original analysis: Amplification from reference gene primers served as the basis for estimated nucleated cell counts. Repertoires were generated with immunoSEQ multiplex PCR, while TCRdb's copy carries only in-frame clones and drops some. That table furnishes V, J and clone size, whereas the DNA furnished D and trimming. Counted here are 40,000 or so clones, about 85% occurring once; the ten biggest clones make up roughly an eighth.

The V call is TRBV6-5, the J call TRBJ1-2, with D unclear. Sequenced sample: peripheral blood. The TCR comes from a human donor in a cohort sampled during active COVID-19. As DNA, the CDR3 is TGTGCCAGCAGTCGAGGATCGGGCTATGGCTACACCTTC. Its protein product is CASSRGSGYGYTF.